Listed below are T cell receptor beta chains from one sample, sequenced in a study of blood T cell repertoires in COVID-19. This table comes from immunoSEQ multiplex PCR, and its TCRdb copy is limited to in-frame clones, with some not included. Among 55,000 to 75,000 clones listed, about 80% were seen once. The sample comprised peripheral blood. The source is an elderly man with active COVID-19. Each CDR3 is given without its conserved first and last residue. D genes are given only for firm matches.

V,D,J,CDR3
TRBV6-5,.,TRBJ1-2,ASSYGRGWNYGYT
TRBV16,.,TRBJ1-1,ASSPRNTEAF
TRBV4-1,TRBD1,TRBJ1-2,ASSQEQGSGYT
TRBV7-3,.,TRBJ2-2,ASSLPGADEHRGAV
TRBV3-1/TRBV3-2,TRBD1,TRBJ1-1,ASTQGALGEAF
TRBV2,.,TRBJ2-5,ASSDWSDQY
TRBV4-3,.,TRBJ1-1,ASSQARGTEAF
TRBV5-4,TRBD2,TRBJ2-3,ASSTGTSGSDGTDTQY
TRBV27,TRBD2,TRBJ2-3,ASGTSGYTDTQY
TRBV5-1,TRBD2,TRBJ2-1,ASSFTSGISNEQF
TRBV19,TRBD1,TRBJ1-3,ASSTQGGLAGNTIY
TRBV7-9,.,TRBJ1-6,ASSPTPPAHSPLH
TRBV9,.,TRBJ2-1,ASSRTGYYNEQF
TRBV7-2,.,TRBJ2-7,ASSLRGTEGAYEQY
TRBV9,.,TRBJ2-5,ASSVGRIVQETQY
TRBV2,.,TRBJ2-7,ASSVAVYEQY
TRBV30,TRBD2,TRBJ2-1,AWSGLASYNEQF
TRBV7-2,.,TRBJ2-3,ASSFSGDTQY
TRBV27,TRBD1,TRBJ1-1,ASSAGQGMNTEAF
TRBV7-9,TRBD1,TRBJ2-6,ASYKSWDRGVGANVLT
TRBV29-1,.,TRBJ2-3,SVRKWTDVNTDTQY
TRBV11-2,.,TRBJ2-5,ASSSPTAGVETQY
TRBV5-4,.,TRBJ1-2,ASTSTRAGLNFGYT
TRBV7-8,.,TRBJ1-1,ASSLAPGSISEAF
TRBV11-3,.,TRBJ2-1,ASSPRGGRDEQF
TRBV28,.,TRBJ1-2,ASSLFGTHRNYGYT
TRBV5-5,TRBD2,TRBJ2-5,ASSPQGWGGGQETQY
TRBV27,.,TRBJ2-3,ASSLSWANTDTQY
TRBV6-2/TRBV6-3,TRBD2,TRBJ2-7,ASSYPLTAGVGEQY
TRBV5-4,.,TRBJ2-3,ASSLYQGGTDTQY
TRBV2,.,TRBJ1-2,ASIFSGGGAEGYT
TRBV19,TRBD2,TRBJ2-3,ASGTSGRADTQY
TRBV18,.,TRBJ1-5,ASSPSQYQPQH
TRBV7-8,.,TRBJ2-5,ASSSEMEETQY
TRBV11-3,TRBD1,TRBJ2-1,ASSSLRQGASDEQF
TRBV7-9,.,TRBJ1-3,ASSLPGGNTIY
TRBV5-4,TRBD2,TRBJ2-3,ASSQTGLATDTQY
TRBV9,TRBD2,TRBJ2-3,ASSERQGALAGGPIDTQY
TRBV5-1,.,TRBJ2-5,ASSLLPTGTRSQETQY
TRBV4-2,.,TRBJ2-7,ASRGQGRGGYEQY
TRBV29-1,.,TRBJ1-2,SVTDRIYGYT
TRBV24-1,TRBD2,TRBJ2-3,ATSLAGGTDTQY
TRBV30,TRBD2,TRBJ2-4,AWSYSGVGYIQY
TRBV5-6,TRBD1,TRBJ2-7,ASSWTGTGVDEQY
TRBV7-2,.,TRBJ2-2,ASSPYFPGELF
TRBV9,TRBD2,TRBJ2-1,ASSVAAGTSGRTEQF
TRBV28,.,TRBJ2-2,ASIKESGELF
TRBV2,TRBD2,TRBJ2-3,ASSVPSGRTDTQY
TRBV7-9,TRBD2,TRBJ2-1,ASSSGLADGEQF
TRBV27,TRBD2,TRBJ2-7,ASRQMPAASGSHEQY